The 31 T cell receptor beta chains presented below share a single source sample, sequenced in a study of response to subunit inactivated influenza vaccine. TCRdb called the RT-PCR reads again in MiXCR, with one record for every CDR3 protein. The repertoire holds around 710,000 distinct CDR3 sequences, with approximately 13% as singletons. The input for sequencing was PBMCs from blood, taken less than 15 days before vaccination. All receptors come from a man in his forties or fifties who received an inactivated influenza vaccine.

This clonotype was detected ten times or more. The chain couples TRBV20-1 to TRBJ1-5, with 9 bases lining up with TRBD1. CDR1 DFQATT and CDR2 SNEGSKA come from the germline V gene (reference sequence). The V segment lost 6 bases and the J segment 7 bases; nucleotides outside the gene matches: 7. The CDR3 is made up of 13 amino acids. CDR3 sequence: CSATGTGQQPQHF. The CDR3 DNA reads as TGCAGTGCAACCGGGACAGGGCAACAGCCCCAGCATTTT.

This clonotype was seen a handful of times. The chain recombines TRBV12-3 or TRBV12-4 with TRBJ2-7; D is undetermined. V lost 5 bases to trimming and J lost 9 bases, with 17 bases between them. This CDR3 contains 13 residues. The CDR3 nucleotides read TGTGCCAGCAGTCTATCTGATACCCAATCGCAGTACTTC. Amino acid sequence: CASSLSDTQSQYF.

This clonotype has at least ten counts. This rearrangement joins TRBV11-2 to TRBJ1-1, with a possible D match to TRBD1 (6 bases). The V gene lost 7 bases and the J gene lost 1 base, with 10 bases spanning the gap. The CDR3 is 13 residues long. Germline assignment: CDR1 SGHAT and CDR2 FQNNGV. CDR3 bases: TGTGCCAGCATCGAGACAGGGAACACTGAAGCTTTCTTT. It yields the protein CASIETGNTEAFF.

CDR3 coding DNA: TGCGCCAGCACCCCGGCAGACCGCCGTCTTAGGGATGAGCAGTTCTTC. It is translated as CASTPADRRLRDEQFF. J is TRBJ2-1 and V is TRBV10-2; D unclear. CDR3 size: 16 residues. V was clipped by 7 bases and J by 8 bases, with 24 bases between them. CDR1 WSHSY and CDR2 SAAADI come from the germline V gene.

Ten or more counts support this clonotype. V gene TRBV4-3 combines with J gene TRBJ1-2, with D possibly being TRBD1 (6 bases). Germline CDR1 LGHNA, CDR2 YSLEER. The V gene lost 0 bases and the J gene lost 4 bases, with 12 bases spanning the gap. The CDR3 has 15 residues. CDR3 nucleotide sequence: TGCGCCAGCAGCCAAGATCGCAGGGGAGGCTATGGCTACACCTTC. This sequence encodes CASSQDRRGGYGYTF.

The chain is built from TRBV12-3 or TRBV12-4 and TRBJ1-1; D gene unclear. The length of the CDR3 is 15 residues. The ends were cut back, 3 bases at V and 1 base at J, with 12 bases in the middle. The CDR3 loop reads CASSFRTLRNTEAFF. The CDR3 nucleotides are TGTGCCAGCAGTTTTAGGACTCTCAGGAACACTGAAGCTTTCTTT.

This clonotype was observed at least ten times. The chain is built from TRBV4-3 and TRBJ1-6; D gene ambiguous. Germline V CDR1 and CDR2: LGHNA, YSLEER. V was clipped by 0 bases and J by 7 bases, with 10 bases between them. This CDR3 has 15 amino acids. The CDR3 here is CASSQEGTVNSPLHF. The CDR3 DNA sequence: TGCGCCAGCAGCCAAGAAGGAACGGTCAATTCACCCCTCCACTTT.

This clonotype was detected only a few times. The chain uses TRBV24-1 and TRBJ2-5, with D possibly being TRBD1 (5 bases). The germline V gene has CDR1 KGHDR and CDR2 SFDVKD. The CDR3 is 15 residues long. Trimming cost V 2 bases and J 4 bases, with 13 bases left between them. CDR3 amino acids: CATSDSSRVGETQYF. In DNA, the CDR3 is TGTGCCACCAGTGATTCTTCCAGGGTGGGAGAGACCCAGTACTTC.

The V and J genes are TRBV3-1 and TRBJ2-1; D unresolved. The germline V and J ends were trimmed by 0 bases and 6 bases, with 12 bases remaining between them. Germline CDR1 is LGHDT and CDR2 is YNNKEL (reference sequence). This CDR3 contains 15 residues. CDR3 nucleotides: TGTGCCAGCAGCCAAGATCGGTCCGCCCTCAATGAGCAGTTCTTC. It translates to CASSQDRSALNEQFF.

This clonotype occurred many times. The chain carries TRBV20-1 and TRBJ1-2; tentatively, D is TRBD1 (6 bases). This CDR3 spans 12 amino acids. The germline gives CDR1 DFQATT, CDR2 SNEGSKA (reference sequence). V lost 3 bases to trimming and J lost 1 base, with 6 bases between them. CDR3 bases: TGCAGTGCTAGGGACAGTAACTATGGCTACACCTTC. This sequence encodes CSARDSNYGYTF.

This sequence joins TRBV12-3 or TRBV12-4 and TRBJ2-5; D not certain. The germline V and J ends were trimmed by 5 bases and 7 bases, with 14 bases remaining between them. The CDR3 runs 13 residues. The CDR3: CASSTDQLGTQYF. In DNA form, the CDR3 reads TGTGCCAGCAGTACCGACCAGCTCGGGACCCAGTACTTC.

A few counts support this clonotype. The CDR3 DNA follows: TGTGCCAGCAGCCTTGGGGGGACAGGGATAGAGACCCAGTACTTC. Translation gives CASSLGGTGIETQYF. This sequence joins TRBV3-1 and TRBJ2-5; 9 bases are a match to TRBD1. The CDR3 has 15 amino acids. Trimming took 4 bases from V and 4 from J; bases not matched to a gene: 7. The germline V gene has CDR1 LGHDT and CDR2 YNNKEL (reference sequence).

J is TRBJ2-1 and V is TRBV7-2, with 11 bases matching TRBD2. The germline V gene has CDR1 SGHTA and CDR2 FQGNSA. The CDR3 runs 15 residues. Unmatched junction bases numbered 7, after V lost 6 bases and J lost 6 bases. The CDR3 DNA reads TGTGCCAGCAGGACCCTAGCGGGGGGCAGCAATGAGCAGTTCTTC. Its protein is CASRTLAGGSNEQFF.

This clonotype has a handful of counts. The rearrangement uses TRBV5-6 and TRBJ2-6, with D uncertain. V was cut by 3 bases and J by 0 bases, with 13 bases left in between. The CDR3 sequence is 17 residues long. Looked up from germline, CDR1 is SGHDT and CDR2 is YYEEEE. CDR3 loop: CASSSHSPSSGANVLTF. The CDR3 DNA sequence: TGTGCCAGCAGCTCCCACAGCCCTAGCTCTGGGGCCAACGTCCTGACTTTC.

This clonotype was seen repeatedly, ten times or more. In DNA, the CDR3 is TGTGCCAGCAAGGGGGGCCGATTTTCCTACGAGCAGTACTTC. Its translation is CASKGGRFSYEQYF. The rearrangement uses TRBV6-2 or TRBV6-3 and TRBJ2-7; D might be TRBD1 or TRBD2, each matching 6 bases. V lost 7 bases, J lost 1 base, and 14 bases lay in between. Per the germline V gene, CDR1 is MNHEY and CDR2 is SVGEGT. This CDR3 comprises 14 residues.

The chain links TRBV2 to TRBJ2-7; D not resolved. The germline CDR1 and CDR2 sequences are SNHLY and FYNNEI. V lost 6 bases, J lost 0 bases, and 6 bases lay in between. The CDR3 is 12 residues long. CDR3: CASRLGSYEQYF. CDR3 DNA sequence: TGTGCCAGCAGGTTGGGCTCCTACGAGCAGTACTTC.

J is TRBJ1-5 and V is TRBV7-8; tentative D call: TRBD1 (6 bases). The CDR3 sequence is 18 residues long. Trimming took 0 bases from V and 1 from J, leaving 16 bases between them. Germline V CDR1 and CDR2: SGHVS, FQNEAQ. The CDR3 nucleotides are TGTGCCAGCAGCTTAGCGTTACAGGGATCTCGAAGCAATCAGCCCCAGCATTTT. Its protein is CASSLALQGSRSNQPQHF.

The chain carries TRBV5-1 and TRBJ2-5, with D possibly called TRBD1 or TRBD2 (6 bases each). This CDR3 is built from 15 residues. V was cut by 0 bases and J by 2 bases, with 11 bases left in between. Germline V gene lookup returns CDR1 SGHRS and CDR2 YFSETQ. The CDR3 loop reads CASSLERGRQETQYF. The CDR3 nucleotides are TGCGCCAGCAGCTTGGAACGGGGGCGTCAAGAGACCCAGTACTTC. Complete variable domain (other parts from reference TRBV5-1 and TRBJ2-5): KAGVTQTPRYLIKTRGQQVTLSCSPISGHRSVSWYQQTPGQGLQFLFEYFSETQRNKGNFPGRFSGRQFSNSRSEMNVSTLELGDSALYLCASSLERGRQETQYFGPGTRLLVL.

There are a few counts of this clonotype. The chain joins TRBV12-3 or TRBV12-4 to TRBJ1-1; TRBD1 matches 11 bases. J gave up 1 base and V 6 bases, and 4 bases lay outside the gene matches. The CDR3 is 15 amino acids. CDR3 bases: TGTGCCAGCAGCTGGACAGGGGGCTCGAACACTGAAGCTTTCTTT. Translating gives CASSWTGGSNTEAFF.

The chain couples TRBV20-1 to TRBJ2-7; D gene unclear. The V end lost 5 bases, the J end lost 5 bases, and 13 bases lay between the germline ends. Germline CDR1 reads DFQATT; CDR2 reads SNEGSKA (reference sequence). The CDR3 runs 12 residues. CDR3 in DNA: TGCAGTGCTGGAGTGGGGTATGACGAGCAGTACTTC. Residues: CSAGVGYDEQYF.

This clonotype came up a few times. This chain's CDR3 is CASSQDNPDNEQFF. The CDR3, as DNA: TGCGCCAGCAGCCAAGATAACCCCGACAATGAGCAGTTCTTC. The chain couples TRBV4-3 to TRBJ2-1; D uncertain. V was shortened by 0 bases and J by 5 bases, with 8 bases between the two germline ends. The CDR3 consists of 14 residues. The V gene's germline CDR1 is LGHNA and CDR2 YSLEER.

The table lists this clonotype with a few counts. V is TRBV20-1 and J is TRBJ2-7, with D perhaps TRBD1 (5 bases). Germline V gene sequence: CDR1 DFQATT, CDR2 SNEGSKA (reference sequence). CDR3 length equals 12 residues. The V end lost 0 bases, the J end lost 5 bases, and 8 bases lay between the germline ends. CDR3 coding DNA: TGCAGTGCTAGAGATTCCAGGGACGAGCAGTACTTC. Its protein is CSARDSRDEQYF.

The table lists this clonotype with a few counts. The gene calls are TRBV10-2 and TRBJ2-3; D is perhaps TRBD1 (6 bases). Germline CDR1 reads WSHSY; CDR2 reads SAAADI. CDR3 length equals 14 residues. Trimming cost V 3 bases and J 0 bases, with 7 bases left between them. The CDR3, as DNA: TGCGCCAGCAGTGAAGGGACAAGCACAGATACGCAGTATTTT. Encoded protein: CASSEGTSTDTQYF.

This chain uses TRBV4-1 with TRBJ2-5, with D hard to call. From germline, CDR1 is MGHRA and CDR2 YSYEKL. Trimming shortened V by 1 base and J by 5 bases, and 14 bases separated the two germline ends. The CDR3 loop spans 15 amino acids. This chain's CDR3 is CASSQGSREDETQYF. In nucleotides, the CDR3 is TGCGCCAGCAGCCAAGGGAGCCGAGAGGACGAGACCCAGTACTTC.

This clonotype appeared a few times. The chain's CDR3 is CSARQGTGSPLHF. Here the CDR3 DNA reads TGCAGTGCTCGGCAGGGTACGGGATCACCCCTCCACTTT. V usage is TRBV20-1 and J usage is TRBJ1-6; weak D call: TRBD1 (5 bases). CDR1 and CDR2 from the germline V gene are DFQATT and SNEGSKA (reference sequence). The CDR3 covers 13 residues. Between the trimmed V and J ends, which lost 5 bases and 10 bases, there was a span of 15 bases.

The sample holds a few counts of this clonotype. The CDR3 nucleotides are TGCAGTGCATCCGAGGGGTTCAATCCTGAAGCTTTCTTT. The encoded protein is CSASEGFNPEAFF. The chain uses TRBV20-1 and TRBJ1-1; the D gene is possibly TRBD1 (5 bases). The CDR3 runs to 13 residues. CDR1 is DFQATT, CDR2 SNEGSKA, per germline (reference sequence). V dropped 6 bases and J dropped 6 bases, with 17 bases sitting between them.

The V and J genes are TRBV28 and TRBJ1-6, with D perhaps TRBD1 (5 bases). V was shortened by 7 bases and J by 10 bases, with 17 bases between the two germline ends. CDR1 is MDHEN, CDR2 SYDVKM, per germline. The CDR3 consists of 14 residues. Here the CDR3 reads CASTPTGRSSPLHF. In DNA form, the CDR3 reads TGTGCCAGCACCCCGACGGGGCGGAGCTCACCCCTCCACTTT. The full variable domain, in which reference TRBV28 and TRBJ1-6 provide the parts outside the CDR3, is DVKVTQSSRYLVKRTGEKVFLECVQDMDHENMFWYRQDPGLGLRLIYFSYDVKMKEKGDIPEGYSVSREKKERFSLILESASTNQTSMYLCASTPTGRSSPLHFGNGTRLTVT.

In its sample, this clonotype was seen a few times. The CDR3 sequence: CATSLGGGVGNRETQYF. CDR3 coding DNA: TGTGCCACCAGCCTTGGGGGCGGGGTGGGAAATCGGGAGACCCAGTACTTC. This chain uses TRBV15 with TRBJ2-5; TRBD1 or TRBD2 may be the D gene (6 bases each). The ends were cut back, 5 bases at V and 5 bases at J, with 24 bases in the middle. The germline V gene encodes CDR1 LNHNV and CDR2 YYDKDF (reference sequence). The CDR3 extends over 17 amino acids.

This clonotype was found once. The genes are TRBV29-1 and TRBJ2-3, with 14 bases matching TRBD2. V lost 6 bases, J lost 2 bases, and 13 bases stayed unmatched. CDR3 length: 18 amino acids. Germline V CDR1 and CDR2: SQVTM, ANQGSEA. The DNA of the CDR3 is TGCAGCGTCTCCGGGACTAGCGGGAGTAGGGGCCCCACAGATACGCAGTATTTT. It specifies CSVSGTSGSRGPTDTQYF.

J is TRBJ1-2 and V is TRBV3-1; D unresolved. CDR3 length: 16 amino acids. The V gene's germline CDR1 is LGHDT and CDR2 YNNKEL (reference sequence). V was trimmed by 2 bases and J by 5 bases, leaving 18 bases between them. CDR3 DNA: TGTGCCAGCAGCCAACTTACCGGAGGGCTTCGGTATGGCTACACCTTC. Protein: CASSQLTGGLRYGYTF.

This clonotype was seen a few times. The chain recombines TRBV5-1 with TRBJ2-2; 10 positions agree with TRBD2. The CDR3 has 19 residues. The germline CDR1 and CDR2 sequences are SGHRS and YFSETQ. V lost 0 bases and J lost 1; bases outside the gene matches: 9. The CDR3 DNA follows: TGCGCCAGCAGCTTGGGATTGAGTAGGACTAGCGGGAACACCGGGGAGCTGTTTTTT. It codes for CASSLGLSRTSGNTGELFF.